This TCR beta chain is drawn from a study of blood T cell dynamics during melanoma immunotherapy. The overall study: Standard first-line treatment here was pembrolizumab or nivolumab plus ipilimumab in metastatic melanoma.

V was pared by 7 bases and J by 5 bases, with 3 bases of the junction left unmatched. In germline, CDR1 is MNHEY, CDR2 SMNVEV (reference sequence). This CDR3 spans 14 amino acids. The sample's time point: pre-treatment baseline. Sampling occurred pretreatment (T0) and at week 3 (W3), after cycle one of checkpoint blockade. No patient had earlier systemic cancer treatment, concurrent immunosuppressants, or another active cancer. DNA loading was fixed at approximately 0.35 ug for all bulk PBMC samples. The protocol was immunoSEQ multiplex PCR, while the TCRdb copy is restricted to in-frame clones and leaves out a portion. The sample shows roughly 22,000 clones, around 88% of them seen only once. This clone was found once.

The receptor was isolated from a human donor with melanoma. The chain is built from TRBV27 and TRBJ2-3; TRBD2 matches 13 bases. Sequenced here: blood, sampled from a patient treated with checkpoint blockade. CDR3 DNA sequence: TGTGCCAGCAACCGGACTAGCGGGGGAGATACGCAGTATTTT. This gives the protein CASNRTSGGDTQYF.